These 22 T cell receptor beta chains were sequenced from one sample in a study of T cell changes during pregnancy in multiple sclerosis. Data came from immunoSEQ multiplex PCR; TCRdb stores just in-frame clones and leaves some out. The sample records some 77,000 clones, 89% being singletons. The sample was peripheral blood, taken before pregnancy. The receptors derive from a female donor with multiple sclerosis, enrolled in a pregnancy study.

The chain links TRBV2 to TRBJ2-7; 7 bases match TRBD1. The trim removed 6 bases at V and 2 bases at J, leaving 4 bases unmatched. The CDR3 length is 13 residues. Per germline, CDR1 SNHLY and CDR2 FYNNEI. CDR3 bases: TGTGCCAGCAGGAAACAGGGGACCTACGAGCAGTACTTC. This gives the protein CASRKQGTYEQYF.

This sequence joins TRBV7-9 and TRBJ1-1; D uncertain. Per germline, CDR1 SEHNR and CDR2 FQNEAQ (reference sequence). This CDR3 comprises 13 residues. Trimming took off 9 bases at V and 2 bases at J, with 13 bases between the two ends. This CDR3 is CASGGLINTEAFF. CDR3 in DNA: TGTGCCAGTGGCGGACTGATTAACACTGAAGCTTTCTTT.

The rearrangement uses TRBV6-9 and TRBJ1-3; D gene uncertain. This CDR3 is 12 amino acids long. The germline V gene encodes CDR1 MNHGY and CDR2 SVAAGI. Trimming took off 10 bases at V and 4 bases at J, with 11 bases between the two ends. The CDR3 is CAILIRGNTIYF. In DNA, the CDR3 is TGTGCCATCCTGATCAGAGGAAACACCATATATTTT.

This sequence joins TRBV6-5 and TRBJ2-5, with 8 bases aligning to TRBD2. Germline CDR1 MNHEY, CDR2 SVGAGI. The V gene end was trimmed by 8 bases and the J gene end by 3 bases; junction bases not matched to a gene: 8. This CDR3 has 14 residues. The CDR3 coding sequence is TGTGCCAGCCAACGCGGGGGGATGGAAGAGACCCAGTACTTC. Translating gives CASQRGGMEETQYF.

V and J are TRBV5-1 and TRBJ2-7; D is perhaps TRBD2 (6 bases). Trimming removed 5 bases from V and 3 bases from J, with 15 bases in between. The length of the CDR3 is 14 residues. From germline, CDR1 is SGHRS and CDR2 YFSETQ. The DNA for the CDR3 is TGCGCCAGCAGTATCGTGTCCGGGGGCTACGAGCAGTACTTC. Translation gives CASSIVSGGYEQYF.

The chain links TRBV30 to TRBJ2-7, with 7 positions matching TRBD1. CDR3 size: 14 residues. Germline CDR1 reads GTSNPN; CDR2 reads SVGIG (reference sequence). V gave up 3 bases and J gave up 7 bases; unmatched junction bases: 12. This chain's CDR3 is CAWRTTGAGREQYF. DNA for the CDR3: TGTGCCTGGAGGACTACAGGGGCGGGTCGGGAGCAGTACTTC.

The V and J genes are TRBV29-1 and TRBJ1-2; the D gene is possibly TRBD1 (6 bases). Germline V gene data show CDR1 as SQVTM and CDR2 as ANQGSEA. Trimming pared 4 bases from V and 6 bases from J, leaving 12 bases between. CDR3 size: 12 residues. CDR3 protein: CSVVSGDNGYTF. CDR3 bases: TGCAGCGTTGTTTCCGGGGACAATGGCTACACCTTC.

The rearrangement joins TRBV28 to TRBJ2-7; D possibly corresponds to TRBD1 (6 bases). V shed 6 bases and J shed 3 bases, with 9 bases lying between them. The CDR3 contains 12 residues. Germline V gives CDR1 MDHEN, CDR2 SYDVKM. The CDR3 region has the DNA TGTGCCAGCAGGGGACACCTCTACGAGCAGTACTTC. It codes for CASRGHLYEQYF.

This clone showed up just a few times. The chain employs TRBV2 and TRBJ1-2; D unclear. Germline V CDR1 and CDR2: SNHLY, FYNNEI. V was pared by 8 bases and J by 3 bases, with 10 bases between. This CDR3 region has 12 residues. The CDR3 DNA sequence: TGTGCCAGCTCCGACGGAGACTATGGCTACACCTTC. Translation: CASSDGDYGYTF. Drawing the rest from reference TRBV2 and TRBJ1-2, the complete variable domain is EPEVTQTPSHQVTQMGQEVILRCVPISNHLYFYWYRQILGQKVEFLVSFYNNEISEKSEIFDDQFSVERPDGSNFTLKIRSTKLEDSAMYFCASSDGDYGYTFGSGTRLTVV.

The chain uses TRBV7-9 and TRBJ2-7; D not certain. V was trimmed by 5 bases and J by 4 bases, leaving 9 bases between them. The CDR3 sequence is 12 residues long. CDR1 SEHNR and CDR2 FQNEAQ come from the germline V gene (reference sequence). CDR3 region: CASSVHLYEQYF. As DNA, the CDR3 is TGTGCCAGCAGCGTACACCTTTACGAGCAGTACTTC.

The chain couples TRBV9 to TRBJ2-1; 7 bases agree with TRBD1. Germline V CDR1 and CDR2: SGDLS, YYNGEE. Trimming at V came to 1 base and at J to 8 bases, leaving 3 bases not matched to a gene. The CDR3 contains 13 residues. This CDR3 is CASSVQGGHEQFF. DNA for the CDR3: TGTGCCAGCAGCGTACAAGGGGGCCATGAGCAGTTCTTC.

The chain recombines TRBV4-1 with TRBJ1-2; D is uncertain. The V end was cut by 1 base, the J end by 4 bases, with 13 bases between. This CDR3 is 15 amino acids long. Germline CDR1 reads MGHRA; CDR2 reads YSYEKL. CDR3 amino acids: CASSQVGEGAYGYTF. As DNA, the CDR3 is TGCGCCAGCAGCCAAGTAGGAGAGGGCGCCTATGGCTACACCTTC.

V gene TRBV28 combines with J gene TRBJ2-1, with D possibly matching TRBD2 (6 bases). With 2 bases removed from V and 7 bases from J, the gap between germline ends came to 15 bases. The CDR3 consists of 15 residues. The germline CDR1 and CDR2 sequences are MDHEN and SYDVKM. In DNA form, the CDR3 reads TGTGCCAGCAGTTTAGGGGACCGGGGGAGAAATGAGCAGTTCTTC. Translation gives CASSLGDRGRNEQFF.

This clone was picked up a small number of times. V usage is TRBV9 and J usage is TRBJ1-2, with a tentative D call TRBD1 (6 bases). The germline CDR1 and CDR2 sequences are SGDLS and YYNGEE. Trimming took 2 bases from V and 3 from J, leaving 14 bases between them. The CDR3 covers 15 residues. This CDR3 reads CASSVGAGRDYGYTF. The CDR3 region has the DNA TGTGCCAGCAGCGTGGGGGCAGGGAGGGACTATGGCTACACCTTC.

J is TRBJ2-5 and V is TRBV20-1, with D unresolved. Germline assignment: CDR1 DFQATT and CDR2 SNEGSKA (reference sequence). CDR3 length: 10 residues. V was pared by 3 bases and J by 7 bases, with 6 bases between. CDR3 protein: CSASLGTQYF. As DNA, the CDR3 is TGCAGTGCTAGCCTAGGGACCCAGTACTTC.

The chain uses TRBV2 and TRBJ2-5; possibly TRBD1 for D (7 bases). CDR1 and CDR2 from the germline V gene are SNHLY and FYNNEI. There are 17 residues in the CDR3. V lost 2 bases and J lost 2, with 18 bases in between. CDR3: CASSENGGTVTQETQYF. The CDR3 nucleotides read TGTGCCAGCAGTGAAAATGGAGGGACAGTAACTCAAGAGACCCAGTACTTC.

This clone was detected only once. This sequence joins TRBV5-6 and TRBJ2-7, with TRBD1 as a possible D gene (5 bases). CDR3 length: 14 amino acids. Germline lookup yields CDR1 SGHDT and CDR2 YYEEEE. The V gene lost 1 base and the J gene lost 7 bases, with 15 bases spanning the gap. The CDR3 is CASSLLQALGEQYF. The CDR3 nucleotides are TGTGCCAGCAGCTTGTTACAGGCGTTAGGGGAGCAGTACTTC.

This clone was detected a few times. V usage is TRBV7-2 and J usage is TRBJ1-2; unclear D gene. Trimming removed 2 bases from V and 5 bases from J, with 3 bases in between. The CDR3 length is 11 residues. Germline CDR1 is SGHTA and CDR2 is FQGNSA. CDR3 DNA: TGTGCCAGCAGCTTACTGTATGGCTACACCTTC. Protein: CASSLLYGYTF.

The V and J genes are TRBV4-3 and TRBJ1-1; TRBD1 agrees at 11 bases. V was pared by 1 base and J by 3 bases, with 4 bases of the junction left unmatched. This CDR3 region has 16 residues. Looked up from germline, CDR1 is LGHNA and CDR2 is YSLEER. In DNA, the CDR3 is TGCGCCAGCAGCCAAGTAGTGGGACAGGGGGACACTGAAGCTTTCTTT. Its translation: CASSQVVGQGDTEAFF.

The CDR3 protein is CASSLGQGSNSPLHF. The DNA of the CDR3 is TGTGCCAGCAGCTTAGGACAGGGTAGTAATTCACCCCTCCACTTT. V gene TRBV7-6 combines with J gene TRBJ1-6; 7 nucleotides agree with TRBD1. This CDR3 is 15 amino acids long. Germline V gene lookup returns CDR1 SGHVS and CDR2 FNYEAQ. V gave up 1 base and J gave up 6 bases; unmatched junction bases: 3.

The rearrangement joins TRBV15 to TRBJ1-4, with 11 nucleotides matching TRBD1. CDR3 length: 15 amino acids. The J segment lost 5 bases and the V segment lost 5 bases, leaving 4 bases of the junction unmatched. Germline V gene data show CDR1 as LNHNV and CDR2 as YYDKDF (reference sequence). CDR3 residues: CATSARTGGNEKLFF. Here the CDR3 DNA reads TGTGCCACCAGCGCCCGGACAGGGGGCAATGAAAAACTGTTTTTT.

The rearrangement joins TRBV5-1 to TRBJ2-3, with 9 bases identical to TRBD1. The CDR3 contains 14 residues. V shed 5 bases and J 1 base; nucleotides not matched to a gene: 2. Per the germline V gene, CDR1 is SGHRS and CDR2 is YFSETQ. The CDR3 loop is CASRQGAGTDTQYF. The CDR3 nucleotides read TGCGCCAGCAGACAGGGGGCCGGCACAGATACGCAGTATTTT.